A selection of T cell receptor beta chains follows, all from one sample in a study of regulatory T cells in long-lasting Graves disease. A single record per CDR3 protein comes from TCRdb applying MiXCR to the multiplex PCR reads. Of roughly 500,000 distinct CDR3 sequences listed, approximately 15% are singletons. This sample also appeared in a second study, on T cells in Graves' hyperthyroidism and ophthalmopathy.

Sequencing used peripheral blood mononuclear cells (PBMCs), obtained at new diagnosis, from a patient treated with antithyroid drugs. These receptors were collected from a woman aged 45-65 years with Graves disease. Both conserved end residues are part of each CDR3.

CDR3aa: CATSDFGTPATNTGELFF
v_gene: TRBV24-1

CDR3aa: CASSYSVQGAVNTEAFF
v_gene: TRBV6-2/TRBV6-3

CDR3aa: CASSQQSGLAGEGEQYF
v_gene: TRBV18

CDR3aa: CASKGAGNAYNEQFF
v_gene: TRBV28

CDR3aa: CASSLTGGGGETQYF
v_gene: TRBV4-1

CDR3aa: CAISESWGREDQYSNQPQHF
v_gene: TRBV10-3

CDR3aa: CASSLAWTSSDEQYF
v_gene: TRBV5-1

CDR3aa: CASSGGPLAGDRGETQYF
v_gene: TRBV10-2

CDR3aa: CASSFRGGADGYTF
v_gene: TRBV5-1

CDR3aa: CASSPKGTEKYNEQFF
v_gene: TRBV4-1

CDR3aa: CASKANAAETQYF
v_gene: TRBV2

CDR3aa: CASSLPTGWATGELFF
v_gene: TRBV28

CDR3aa: CASRGVFGLTDTQYF
v_gene: TRBV5-8

CDR3aa: CASSPFSGRANEQFF
v_gene: TRBV12-3/TRBV12-4

CDR3aa: CASSSGQGDTQYF
v_gene: TRBV7-9

CDR3aa: CASSLGRGLKTQYF
v_gene: TRBV7-8

CDR3aa: CAWSNPYEQYF
v_gene: TRBV30

CDR3aa: CASSQVPAGTYEQYF
v_gene: TRBV3-1

CDR3aa: CASSLMGGHNEQFF
v_gene: TRBV28

CDR3aa: CASSIGQGTREYRSYNEQFF
v_gene: TRBV19

CDR3aa: CATTGDRGGFNEQFF
v_gene: TRBV6-2/TRBV6-3

CDR3aa: CSARDLALRGTSRSYEQYF
v_gene: TRBV20-1

CDR3aa: CASSSNQGDTQYF
v_gene: TRBV9

CDR3aa: CASSQGLAGKHNEQFF
v_gene: TRBV11-2

CDR3aa: CASSQDRAGRYEQYF
v_gene: TRBV14

CDR3aa: CSVPPGLGEKLFF
v_gene: TRBV20-1

CDR3aa: CARTIFKGGGNGYTF
v_gene: TRBV12-3/TRBV12-4

CDR3aa: CASMVGTSGYNEQFF
v_gene: TRBV6-1

CDR3aa: CASTLRPSRTDTQYF
v_gene: TRBV28

CDR3aa: CASSGDRSNTGELFF
v_gene: TRBV9

CDR3aa: CASSPSGRFSSEQYF
v_gene: TRBV28

CDR3aa: CASSLALRLAGNYNEQFF
v_gene: TRBV7-9

CDR3aa: CASAGDSYEQYF
v_gene: TRBV6-1

CDR3aa: CAWSVLASGSYEQYF
v_gene: TRBV30

CDR3aa: CASSLAGSPNEQFF
v_gene: TRBV14

CDR3aa: CATSDFRGGTSGADEQFF
v_gene: TRBV24-1

CDR3aa: CASSPRRFYEQYF
v_gene: TRBV2

CDR3aa: CASTKGGNEQYF
v_gene: TRBV2

CDR3aa: CASSLRLSANTGELFF
v_gene: TRBV7-3